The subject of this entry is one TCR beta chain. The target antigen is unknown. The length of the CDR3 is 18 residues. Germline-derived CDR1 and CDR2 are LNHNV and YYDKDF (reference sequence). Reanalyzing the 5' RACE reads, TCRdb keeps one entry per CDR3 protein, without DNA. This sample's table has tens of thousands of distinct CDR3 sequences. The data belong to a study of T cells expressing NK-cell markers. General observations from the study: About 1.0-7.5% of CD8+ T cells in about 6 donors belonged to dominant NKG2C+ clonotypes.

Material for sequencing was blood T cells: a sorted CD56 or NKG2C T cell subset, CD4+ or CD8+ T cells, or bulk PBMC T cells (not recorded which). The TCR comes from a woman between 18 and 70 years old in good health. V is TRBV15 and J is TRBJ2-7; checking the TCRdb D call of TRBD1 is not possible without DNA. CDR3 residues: CATSRDLVGQGITYEQYF.